The 23 T cell receptor beta chains below all came from one sample that was sequenced in a study of PD-1 blockade in classical Hodgkin lymphoma. Repertoires were generated with immunoSEQ multiplex PCR, while TCRdb's copy carries only in-frame clones and drops some. The sample holds fewer than 25,000 clones; roughly nine tenths are singletons and the top ten take 0.4% to 0.5%. Described time point: newly diagnosed, previously untreated cHL patient sample. The CD4+ T cells used were purified from thawed PBMCs through magnetic negative selection. The sample was CD4+ T cells from blood. These receptors were obtained from a human donor with classical Hodgkin lymphoma.

The gene calls are TRBV14 and TRBJ2-3; D gene uncertain. Germline CDR1 and CDR2: SGHDN and FVKESK. The CDR3 spans 13 residues. With 1 base removed from V and 11 bases from J, the gap between germline ends came to 13 bases. The CDR3 here is CASSQVGPYMQYF. The CDR3, as DNA: TGTGCCAGCAGCCAAGTCGGGCCCTATATGCAGTATTTT.

The V gene is TRBV19, the J gene TRBJ1-5, with D unclear. V lost 6 bases to trimming and J lost 2 bases, with 11 bases between them. Germline V gene data show CDR1 as LNHDA and CDR2 as SQIVND (reference sequence). CDR3 length: 14 amino acids. CDR3 nucleotide sequence: TGTGCCAGTAGGCCAGAATTGGGCAATCAGCCCCAGCATTTT. As protein: CASRPELGNQPQHF.

J is TRBJ2-7 and V is TRBV29-1; 7 nucleotides agree with TRBD1. The CDR3 totals 13 residues. From germline, CDR1 is SQVTM and CDR2 ANQGSEA. V lost 4 bases and J lost 2; bases outside the gene matches: 5. The CDR3 protein is CSVAGTVTYEQYF. DNA for the CDR3: TGCAGCGTTGCCGGGACAGTAACCTACGAGCAGTACTTC.

The rearrangement uses TRBV30 and TRBJ1-5, with 12 bases that match TRBD1. There are 15 residues in the CDR3. Per the germline V gene, CDR1 is GTSNPN and CDR2 is SVGIG (reference sequence). J lost 7 bases, V lost 0 bases, and 4 bases had no gene match. This chain's CDR3 is CAWSVGQGARQPQHF. CDR3 sequence (DNA): TGTGCCTGGAGTGTGGGACAGGGGGCGAGACAGCCCCAGCATTTT.

The chain is built from TRBV30 and TRBJ1-1; unclear D gene. Germline assignment: CDR1 GTSNPN and CDR2 SVGIG (reference sequence). Trimming pared 0 bases from V and 6 bases from J, leaving 5 bases between. CDR3 length: 11 amino acids. Written as DNA, the CDR3 is TGTGCCTGGAGTGTAGGGTCTGAAGCTTTCTTT. Its translation is CAWSVGSEAFF.

The rearrangement joins TRBV28 to TRBJ2-1, with D unclear. This CDR3 contains 14 residues. Germline V CDR1 and CDR2: MDHEN, SYDVKM. V was pared by 2 bases and J by 7 bases, with 12 bases between. CDR3: CASSLTIKSNEQFF. CDR3 DNA: TGTGCCAGCAGTTTAACCATCAAGAGTAATGAGCAGTTCTTC.

The rearrangement links TRBV6-1 to TRBJ2-2; 7 positions match TRBD1. Germline V gene sequence: CDR1 MNHNS, CDR2 SASEGT. The CDR3 loop spans 14 amino acids. The V segment lost 7 bases and the J segment 0 bases; nucleotides outside the gene matches: 2. CDR3 region: CASKGGANTGELFF. The CDR3 coding sequence is TGTGCCAGCAAAGGGGGCGCGAACACCGGGGAGCTGTTTTTT.

This clone has just a few counts. The chain combines TRBV6-5 with TRBJ2-3; D uncertain. V shed 6 bases and J shed 2 bases, with 12 bases lying between them. The CDR3 sequence is 14 residues long. Germline V gene lookup returns CDR1 MNHEY and CDR2 SVGAGI. The CDR3 DNA sequence: TGTGCCAGCAGACAATTTGGTGCCACAGATACGCAGTATTTT. Amino acids: CASRQFGATDTQYF.

V gene TRBV30 combines with J gene TRBJ2-7; 10 bases are a match to TRBD1. J was trimmed by 2 bases and V by 5 bases; bases with no gene match: 3. The germline gives CDR1 GTSNPN, CDR2 SVGIG (reference sequence). This CDR3 has 13 residues. CDR3: CAWGTGATYEQYF. CDR3 nucleotide sequence: TGTGCCTGGGGGACAGGGGCGACCTACGAGCAGTACTTC. The whole variable domain, filled in from reference TRBV30 and TRBJ2-7, reads SQTIHQWPATLVQPVGSPLSLECTVEGTSNPNLYWYRQAAGRGLQLLFYSVGIGQISSEVPQNLSASRPQDRQFILSSKKLLLSDSGFYLCAWGTGATYEQYFGPGTRLTVT.

The chain couples TRBV2 to TRBJ2-7; D is possibly TRBD1 or TRBD2 (5 bases each). Germline V gene sequence: CDR1 SNHLY, CDR2 FYNNEI. The CDR3 contains 14 residues. V was pared by 2 bases and J by 4 bases, with 12 bases between. DNA of the CDR3: TGTGCCAGCAGTGAACAGGGTTGGGGGTACGAGCAGTACTTC. This encodes CASSEQGWGYEQYF.

The chain has TRBV5-5 and TRBJ2-7; TRBD1 is a possible D gene (5 bases). Germline assignment: CDR1 SGHKS and CDR2 YYEKEE (reference sequence). Trimming took off 5 bases at V and 1 base at J, with 16 bases between the two ends. The CDR3 extends over 15 amino acids. The CDR3 loop is CASRTDSAISYEQYF. The CDR3 DNA reads TGTGCCAGCAGAACCGACAGCGCCATTTCCTACGAGCAGTACTTC.

The chain has TRBV2 and TRBJ1-5; 9 positions agree with TRBD1. Germline V gives CDR1 SNHLY, CDR2 FYNNEI. This CDR3 is built from 18 residues. The V gene end was trimmed by 5 bases and the J gene end by 1 base; junction bases not matched to a gene: 12. In DNA, the CDR3 is TGTGCCAGCAGTACACTACAGGGGGCAACGGGAAGCAATCAGCCCCAGCATTTT. Translated: CASSTLQGATGSNQPQHF.

The rearrangement joins TRBV2 to TRBJ2-7; 7 bases map to TRBD1. Germline assignment: CDR1 SNHLY and CDR2 FYNNEI. The CDR3 consists of 13 residues. J was trimmed by 1 base and V by 6 bases; bases with no gene match: 3. CDR3 DNA: TGTGCCAGCAGACAGGGGCTATCCTACGAGCAGTACTTC. Its protein product is CASRQGLSYEQYF.

The chain links TRBV27 to TRBJ1-5, with a weak D call TRBD1 (5 bases). With 3 bases removed from V and 5 bases from J, the gap between germline ends came to 8 bases. Germline CDR1 is MNHEY and CDR2 is SMNVEV (reference sequence). CDR3 length: 13 residues. CDR3 nucleotide sequence: TGTGCCAGCAGTTTTACGGGGGATCAGCCCCAGCATTTT. Protein sequence: CASSFTGDQPQHF.

The rearrangement links TRBV5-6 to TRBJ2-5, with TRBD1 matching 7 bases. The V and J ends lost 5 bases and 5 bases, in that order; junction bases with no gene match: 9. CDR3 length equals 14 residues. CDR1 and CDR2 from the germline V gene are SGHDT and YYEEEE. The CDR3 protein is CASSRGLPIETQYF. In DNA, the CDR3 is TGTGCCAGCAGTAGGGGGCTTCCGATCGAGACCCAGTACTTC.

This clone has only one observation. The chain recombines TRBV7-2 with TRBJ2-7; TRBD2 matches 10 bases. The CDR3 is 16 residues long. Germline V gene data show CDR1 as SGHTA and CDR2 as FQGNSA. V shed 4 bases, J shed 0 bases, and the junction held 6 bases outside the gene matches. CDR3: CASSWLAGANSYEQYF. DNA for the CDR3: TGTGCCAGCAGCTGGCTAGCGGGGGCCAACTCCTACGAGCAGTACTTC. Combining the CDR3 with reference TRBV7-2 and TRBJ2-7 gives the whole variable domain GAGVSQSPSNKVTEKGKDVELRCDPISGHTALYWYRQSLGQGLEFLIYFQGNSAPDKSGLPSDRFSAERTGGSVSTLTIQRTQQEDSAVYLCASSWLAGANSYEQYFGPGTRLTVT.

This rearrangement joins TRBV6-5 to TRBJ2-7; possibly TRBD1 or TRBD2 for D (5 bases each). Germline V CDR1 and CDR2: MNHEY, SVGAGI. This CDR3 has 15 residues. The germline V and J ends were trimmed by 0 bases and 3 bases, with 12 bases remaining between them. Written as DNA, the CDR3 is TGTGCCAGCAGTTACTCGCCGACAGAGGGCTACGAGCAGTACTTC. Residues: CASSYSPTEGYEQYF.

CDR3 region: CASSPPPGRETQYF. CDR3 DNA sequence: TGTGCCAGCTCACCCCCCCCCGGGCGGGAGACCCAGTACTTC. J is TRBJ2-5 and V is TRBV18; D not certain. Trimming cost V 3 bases and J 5 bases, with 13 bases left between them. The CDR3 loop spans 14 amino acids. CDR1 KGHSH and CDR2 LQKENI come from the germline V gene.

The rearrangement joins TRBV19 to TRBJ2-1, with 11 bases aligning to TRBD2. CDR3 length: 18 amino acids. V shed 1 base and J 5 bases; nucleotides not matched to a gene: 10. Germline CDR1 and CDR2: LNHDA and SQIVND (reference sequence). DNA for the CDR3: TGTGCCAGTAGTATAGCGGCTAGCGGGGGGCCTCTGAACAATGAGCAGTTCTTC. Protein sequence: CASSIAASGGPLNNEQFF.

The table lists this clone with a count of one. J is TRBJ2-7 and V is TRBV2; 12 nucleotides agree with TRBD2. CDR1 and CDR2 from the germline V gene are SNHLY and FYNNEI. J was trimmed by 3 bases and V by 4 bases; bases with no gene match: 10. This CDR3 has 17 residues. CDR3 amino acids: CASSAAGTSGPFYEQYF. CDR3 coding DNA: TGTGCCAGCAGTGCAGCCGGGACTAGCGGGCCGTTCTACGAGCAGTACTTC.

V gene TRBV5-1 combines with J gene TRBJ2-3; D gene uncertain. Germline CDR1 SGHRS, CDR2 YFSETQ. V lost 4 bases and J lost 6, with 12 bases in between. The CDR3 length is 13 residues. In nucleotides, the CDR3 is TGCGCCAGCAGCGAGGCCACGAGGGATACGCAGTATTTT. Its protein is CASSEATRDTQYF.

V and J are TRBV29-1 and TRBJ2-7, with TRBD2 matching 14 bases. The CDR3 has 13 residues. Unmatched junction bases numbered 4, after V lost 6 bases and J lost 6 bases. From germline, CDR1 is SQVTM and CDR2 ANQGSEA. The CDR3 region is CSVGGLAGAEQYF. The CDR3 nucleotides read TGCAGCGTGGGGGGACTAGCGGGAGCCGAGCAGTACTTC.

This sequence joins TRBV5-6 and TRBJ1-4; TRBD1 matches at 7 bases. V gave up 3 bases and J gave up 7 bases; unmatched junction bases: 9. Germline-derived CDR1 and CDR2 are SGHDT and YYEEEE. The CDR3 contains 15 residues. CDR3 protein: CASSSTGEIGEKLFF. The CDR3 DNA is TGTGCCAGCAGCTCAACAGGGGAGATAGGTGAAAAACTGTTTTTT.